The 5 T cell receptor beta chains presented below share a single source sample, sequenced in a study of blood T cell repertoires in COVID-19. Libraries were prepared by immunoSEQ multiplex PCR; TCRdb keeps only in-frame clonotypes and omits some of them. Of tens of thousands of clones listed, approximately 90% are singletons. Sequencing input: peripheral blood. All receptors come from a woman aged 55-70 years with active or convalescent COVID-19.

The V call is TRBV4-1, the J call TRBJ1-5; TRBD1 might be the D (6 bases). The CDR3 consists of 15 residues. The germline V gene encodes CDR1 MGHRA and CDR2 YSYEKL. Trimming took 0 bases from V and 3 from J, leaving 9 bases between them. The CDR3 DNA follows: TGCGCCAGCAGCCAAGACAGGGGAGACAATCAGCCCCAGCATTTT. Protein sequence: CASSQDRGDNQPQHF.

This clone was seen only once. The chain carries TRBV30 and TRBJ1-6, with 9 bases aligning to TRBD1. The CDR3 has 14 residues. The V and J ends lost 7 bases and 6 bases, in that order; junction bases with no gene match: 7. Looked up from germline, CDR1 is GTSNPN and CDR2 is SVGIG (reference sequence). CDR3 sequence (DNA): TGTGCCTATCTACAGGGGGCTTTTAATTCACCCCTCCACTTT. It codes for CAYLQGAFNSPLHF. Variable domain in full (rest from reference TRBV30 and TRBJ1-6): SQTIHQWPATLVQPVGSPLSLECTVEGTSNPNLYWYRQAAGRGLQLLFYSVGIGQISSEVPQNLSASRPQDRQFILSSKKLLLSDSGFYLCAYLQGAFNSPLHFGNGTRLTVT.

This chain joins TRBV27 and TRBJ1-4; no definite D call. The V end lost 5 bases, the J end lost 0 bases, and 7 bases lay between the germline ends. Germline V gene lookup returns CDR1 MNHEY and CDR2 SMNVEV (reference sequence). CDR3 length equals 14 residues. This CDR3 is CASSVEATNEKLFF. The DNA of the CDR3 is TGTGCCAGCAGTGTCGAGGCAACTAATGAAAAACTGTTTTTT.

The J gene is TRBJ2-5, the V gene TRBV15, with a possible D match to TRBD2 (6 bases). Germline assignment: CDR1 LNHNV and CDR2 YYDKDF (reference sequence). The CDR3 extends over 16 amino acids. Trimming left V 1 base short and J 0 bases short, with 12 bases between. The CDR3 sequence is CATSRGGRTYQETQYF. Here the CDR3 DNA reads TGTGCCACCAGCAGAGGGGGGAGGACTTACCAAGAGACCCAGTACTTC.

The chain is built from TRBV6-6 and TRBJ2-2; 11 bases line up with TRBD2. With V trimmed by 5 bases and J by 5 bases, 13 bases remained unmatched. Per the germline V gene, CDR1 is MNHNY and CDR2 is SVGAGI (reference sequence). The CDR3 extends over 18 amino acids. The CDR3 DNA sequence: TGTGCCAGCAGTCTTATGGGGCTAGCGGGGGGACGGACCGGGGAGCTGTTTTTT. This gives the protein CASSLMGLAGGRTGELFF.